This is a list of T cell receptor beta chains from one sample in a study of T cells in Graves' hyperthyroidism and ophthalmopathy. TCRdb redid the calling of the multiplex PCR reads with MiXCR, one entry per CDR3 protein. The repertoire holds roughly 580,000 distinct CDR3 sequences, with roughly 13% as singletons. Sequenced material: blood. These receptors were taken from a woman aged 30 to 39 with Graves' hyperthyroidism that later progressed to Graves' ophthalmopathy. The CDR3 runs from the conserved cysteine through the conserved F or W. A D gene is named only where the DNA matches it firmly. Clone size appears in some rows only: once, few, many, or a class for an expanded clone.

v_gene	abundance	j_gene	d_gene	CDR3nt	CDR3aa
TRBV19	many	TRBJ2-7	.	TGTGCCAGTAGTCTCCGGACTGGGAGGATTTACGAGCAGTACTTC	CASSLRTGRIYEQYF
TRBV5-1	many	TRBJ2-7	TRBD1	TGCGCCAGCAGCTTGACAGGGGGCGACTACGAGCAGTACTTC	CASSLTGGDYEQYF
TRBV27	.	TRBJ2-7	TRBD2	TGTGCCAGCAGTTCCACGGGACTAGCGGCATTCTACGAGCAGTACTTC	CASSSTGLAAFYEQYF
TRBV6-1	few	TRBJ2-1	.	TGTGCCAGCAGCAGACAGAGCTCCTACAATGAGCAGTTCTTC	CASSRQSSYNEQFF
TRBV29-1	.	TRBJ2-2	TRBD1	TGCAGCGTTCGGACAGGGGCGGACACCGGGGAGCTGTTTTTT	CSVRTGADTGELFF
TRBV20-1	few	TRBJ2-7	TRBD1	TGCAGTGCTGACAGGGGCGTCACCTACGAGCAGTACTTC	CSADRGVTYEQYF
TRBV9	many	TRBJ1-1	.	TGTGCCAGCAGCGTAGACAGCGTGACTGAAGCTTTCTTT	CASSVDSVTEAFF
TRBV27	many	TRBJ1-3	TRBD1	TGTGCCAGCAGTTTAAGCAGGGGGCTTGGAAACACCATATATTTT	CASSLSRGLGNTIYF
TRBV28	many	TRBJ2-3	.	TGTGCCAGCAGTTTCATCTTTGATGTACAGGGCAGCTACTCGGATACGCAGTATTTT	CASSFIFDVQGSYSDTQYF
TRBV19	many	TRBJ1-4	.	TGTGCCAGTATTCATTCCTCAGAGGCAGGGCAGGAAAAACTGTTTTTT	CASIHSSEAGQEKLFF
TRBV6-1	many	TRBJ2-2	TRBD2	TGTGCCAGCAGTTATTTGCGGGAGGGCCTTGGCGGGGAGCTGTTTTTT	CASSYLREGLGGELFF
TRBV12-3/TRBV12-4	.	TRBJ1-1	TRBD1	TGTGCCAGCAGCCACCCGGGACAGGGGGCCAACACTGAAGCTTTCTTT	CASSHPGQGANTEAFF
TRBV2	many	TRBJ2-5	.	TGTGCCAGCGACCAATTCACCCAAGAGACCCAGTACTTC	CASDQFTQETQYF
TRBV7-2	many	TRBJ2-5	.	TGTGCCAGCAGCTTAGGACAGGCGCAAGAGACCCAGTACTTC	CASSLGQAQETQYF
TRBV19	few	TRBJ1-6	.	TGTGCCAGTAGTATGGAACTAAGGAATTCACCCCTCCACTTT	CASSMELRNSPLHF
TRBV30	.	TRBJ2-1	.	TGTGCCTGGAGTGCAGGTTTAGGCTCCTACAATGAGCAGTTCTTC	CAWSAGLGSYNEQFF
TRBV29-1	many	TRBJ2-1	TRBD2	TGCAGCGTTGAGCTAGCGGGAAGAGTTGAGCAGTTCTTC	CSVELAGRVEQFF
TRBV7-3	many	TRBJ2-3	.	TGTGCCAGCAGCTTAGATTTGTCCGATACGCAGTATTTT	CASSLDLSDTQYF
TRBV4-1	few	TRBJ2-2	TRBD1	TGCGCCAGCAGCCCTCAGACAGGGTACACCGGGGAGCTGTTTTTT	CASSPQTGYTGELFF
TRBV12-3/TRBV12-4	.	TRBJ1-2	.	TGTGCCAGCAGTCAGACCTCGAACCCCAGGCGAAATGGCTACACCTTC	CASSQTSNPRRNGYTF
TRBV3-1	many	TRBJ1-2	.	TGTGCCAGCAGCCAAGGTCGAGGCTACACCTTC	CASSQGRGYTF
TRBV6-2/TRBV6-3	many	TRBJ1-2	.	TGTGCCAGCAGTTACTGGCTTAAAAGGAGTAACTATGGCTACACCTTC	CASSYWLKRSNYGYTF
TRBV5-1	many	TRBJ1-1	.	TGCGCCAGCAGCCCACAGGGATTCTCGTACACTGAAGCTTTCTTT	CASSPQGFSYTEAFF
TRBV11-2	.	TRBJ2-1	TRBD2	TGTGCCAGCAGCTTAGAGGGACTAGCGGGACTCAATGAGCAGTTCTTC	CASSLEGLAGLNEQFF
TRBV20-1	many	TRBJ1-5	.	TGCAGTGCAAAGAGCCAGGGGCAGCCCCAGCATTTT	CSAKSQGQPQHF
TRBV2	many	TRBJ2-7	TRBD1	TGTGCCAGCAGACTTACCGGGACAGGGACCTACGAGCAGTACTTC	CASRLTGTGTYEQYF
TRBV4-1	.	TRBJ1-5	.	TGCGCCAGCAGCCAAGATCCGGGGAGGAATCAGCCCCAGCATTTT	CASSQDPGRNQPQHF
TRBV7-2	few	TRBJ1-1	.	TGTGCCAGCAGCTTAGAGAGGTCCAACACTGAAGCTTTCTTT	CASSLERSNTEAFF
TRBV12-3/TRBV12-4	many	TRBJ1-2	.	TGTGCCAGCAGTTTAGGGACGGCCGTGAACTATGGCTACACCTTC	CASSLGTAVNYGYTF
TRBV9	many	TRBJ2-1	TRBD1	TGTGCCAGCAGCGTAGATGCCCTCCCCGCCTCAAGGACAGGGGGTCGCCGTAGGAACAATGAGCAGTTCTTC	CASSVDALPASRTGGRRRNNEQFF
TRBV7-9	.	TRBJ2-2	TRBD2	TGTGCCAGCAGCTCAGTAGCGGGATGGGGCGAGCTGTTTTTT	CASSSVAGWGELFF
TRBV18	many	TRBJ2-7	TRBD1	TGTGCCAGCTCGCTCGACAGGGGCAACGAGCAGTACTTC	CASSLDRGNEQYF
TRBV7-9	few	TRBJ2-2	TRBD2	TGTGCCAGCAGCTTAATCTTGACTAGCGGGTCCGCGAACACCGGGGAGCTGTTTTTT	CASSLILTSGSANTGELFF
TRBV28	many	TRBJ2-7	.	TGTGCCAGCACCCCCACCGCGGATACCTACGAGCAGTACTTC	CASTPTADTYEQYF
TRBV28	many	TRBJ2-7	.	TGTGCCAGCACCTCAGCACGGGACATCTACGAGCAGTACTTC	CASTSARDIYEQYF
TRBV6-2/TRBV6-3	few	TRBJ2-2	.	TGTGCCAGCAACAAGGGGACCGGGGAGCTGTTTTTT	CASNKGTGELFF
TRBV6-5	many	TRBJ1-3	.	TGTGCCAGCAGTTACGACCCTTCGAGAAGCTCTGGAAACACCATATATTTT	CASSYDPSRSSGNTIYF
TRBV20-1	many	TRBJ2-2	TRBD1	TGCAGTGCTAAAGGGACAGTGAACACCGGGGAGCTGTTTTTT	CSAKGTVNTGELFF
TRBV29-1	few	TRBJ1-1	.	TGCAGCGCCGAGGGGGGTCCTTGGAGCACTGAAGCTTTCTTT	CSAEGGPWSTEAFF
TRBV7-7	many	TRBJ2-2	.	TGTGCCAGCAGTTTAGCGCCGAACACCGGGGAGCTGTTTTTT	CASSLAPNTGELFF
TRBV14	few	TRBJ2-1	TRBD2	TGTGCCAGCAGCCCGGGGACTAGCGGGAGTCCGAATGAGCAGTTCTTC	CASSPGTSGSPNEQFF
TRBV27	many	TRBJ2-1	TRBD1	TGTGCCAGTACCCCCGAGGGGGCCCCCTACAATGAGCAGTTCTTC	CASTPEGAPYNEQFF
TRBV5-1	many	TRBJ2-1	TRBD2	TGCGCCAGCAGCTTGCCCCTAGCGGGAGGTCATGAGCAGTTCTTC	CASSLPLAGGHEQFF
TRBV20-1	.	TRBJ2-3	TRBD2	TGCAGTGCTAGAGATTGGCCTAGCGGGAGAGTTGATACGCAGTATTTT	CSARDWPSGRVDTQYF
TRBV5-1	once	TRBJ2-1	.	TGCGCCAGCAGCGCTCCGACAGGTGCCTACAATGAGCAGTTCTTC	CASSAPTGAYNEQFF
TRBV20-1	many	TRBJ2-7	.	TGCAGTGCTAGAGATAAGGGGACTCCTTTCTACGAGCAGTACTTC	CSARDKGTPFYEQYF
TRBV7-2	many	TRBJ1-1	.	TGTGCCAGCAGCTTATTTGCCCCCCACACTGAAGCTTTCTTT	CASSLFAPHTEAFF
TRBV20-1	many	TRBJ1-1	TRBD1	TGCAGTGCATTCGGGACAGGGAACACTGAAGCTTTCTTT	CSAFGTGNTEAFF